This T cell receptor (beta chain) was sequenced in a study of cytomegalovirus exposure and HLA in healthy donors. For the study at large: Caucasian-associated ancestry cluster membership applied to less than 85% of around 400 genotyped donors.

With 60 Vbeta and 13 Jbeta primers, the PCR was carried out. TCRdb keeps only in-frame clones here, not all; method: immunoSEQ multiplex PCR. In the table there are around 180,000 clones, roughly 80% of which are singletons. Germline lookup yields CDR1 SGHRS and CDR2 YFSETQ. The ends lost 7 bases at V and 1 base at J; junction bases unmatched: 6. The CDR3 is 15 amino acids. Sequencing was performed on PBMCs. The receptor was derived from a woman in her forties or fifties in good health and CMV-seronegative. The chain uses TRBV5-1 and TRBJ2-2, with 8 bases identical to TRBD2. Here the CDR3 DNA reads TGCGCCAGCTGTTCCGGGGGGGGGAACACCGGGGAGCTGTTTTTT. Its protein product is CASCSGGGNTGELFF.